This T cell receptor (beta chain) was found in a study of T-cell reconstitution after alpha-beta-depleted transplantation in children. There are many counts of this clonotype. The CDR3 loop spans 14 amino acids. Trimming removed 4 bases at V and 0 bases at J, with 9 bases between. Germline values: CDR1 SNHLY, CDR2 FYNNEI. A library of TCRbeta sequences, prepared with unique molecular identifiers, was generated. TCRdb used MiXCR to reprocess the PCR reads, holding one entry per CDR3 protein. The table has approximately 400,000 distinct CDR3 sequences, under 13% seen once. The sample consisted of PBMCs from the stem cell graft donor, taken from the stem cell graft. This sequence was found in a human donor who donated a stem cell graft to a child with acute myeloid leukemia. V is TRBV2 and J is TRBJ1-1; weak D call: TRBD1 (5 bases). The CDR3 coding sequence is TGTGCCAGCAGTGGGGACCGTATGAACACTGAAGCTTTCTTT. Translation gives CASSGDRMNTEAFF.